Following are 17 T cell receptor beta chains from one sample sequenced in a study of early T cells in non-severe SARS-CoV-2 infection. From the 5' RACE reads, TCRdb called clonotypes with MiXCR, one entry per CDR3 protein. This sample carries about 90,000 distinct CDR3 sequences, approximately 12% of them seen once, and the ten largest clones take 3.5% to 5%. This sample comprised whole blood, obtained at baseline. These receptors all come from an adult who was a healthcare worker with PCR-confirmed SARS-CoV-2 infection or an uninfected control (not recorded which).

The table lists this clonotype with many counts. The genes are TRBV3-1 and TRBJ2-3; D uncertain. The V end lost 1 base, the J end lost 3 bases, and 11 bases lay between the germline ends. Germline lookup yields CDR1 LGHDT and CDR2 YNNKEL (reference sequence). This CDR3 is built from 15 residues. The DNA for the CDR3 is TGTGCCAGCAGCCAAGGACTGATTGTGACAGATACGCAGTATTTT. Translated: CASSQGLIVTDTQYF.

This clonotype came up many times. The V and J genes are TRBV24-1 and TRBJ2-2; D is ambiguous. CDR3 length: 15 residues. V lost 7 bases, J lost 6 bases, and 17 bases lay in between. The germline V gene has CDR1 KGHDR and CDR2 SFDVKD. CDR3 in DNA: TGTGCCACCAGCCCAGGAAAACCGAGAGCCGGGGAGCTGTTTTTT. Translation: CATSPGKPRAGELFF.

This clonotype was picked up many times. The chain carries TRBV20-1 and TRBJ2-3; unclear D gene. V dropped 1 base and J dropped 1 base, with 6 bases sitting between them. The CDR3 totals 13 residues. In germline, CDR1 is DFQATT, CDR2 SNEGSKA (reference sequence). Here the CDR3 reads CSARASGTDTQYF. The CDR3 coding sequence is TGCAGTGCTAGAGCTTCGGGCACAGATACGCAGTATTTT.

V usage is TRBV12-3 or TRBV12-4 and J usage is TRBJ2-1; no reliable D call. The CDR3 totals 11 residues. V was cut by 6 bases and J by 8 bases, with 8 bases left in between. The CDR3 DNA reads TGTGCCAGCAGCCTATTGGATGAGCAGTTCTTC. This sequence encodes CASSLLDEQFF.

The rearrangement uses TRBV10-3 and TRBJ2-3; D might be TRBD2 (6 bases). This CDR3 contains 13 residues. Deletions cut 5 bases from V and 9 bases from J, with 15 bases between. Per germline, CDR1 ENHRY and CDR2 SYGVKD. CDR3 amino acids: CAISPTSTRTQYF. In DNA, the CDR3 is TGTGCCATCAGTCCGACTAGTACAAGAACGCAGTATTTT.

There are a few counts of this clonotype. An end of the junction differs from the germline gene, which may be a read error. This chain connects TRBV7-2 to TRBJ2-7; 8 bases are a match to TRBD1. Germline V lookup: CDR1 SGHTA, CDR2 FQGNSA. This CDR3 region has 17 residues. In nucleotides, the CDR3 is TGTGCCAGCAGCTTAGTCGGGCAGGGGGCCCAATCCTATGAGCAGTACTTC. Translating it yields CASSLVGQGAQSYEQYF.

CDR3 nucleotides: TGTGCCAGCAGCACTACCGGGTTTAGCAATCAGCCCCAGCATTTT. Protein product: CASSTTGFSNQPQHF. V usage is TRBV27 and J usage is TRBJ1-5; D remains ambiguous. Germline CDR1 reads MNHEY; CDR2 reads SMNVEV (reference sequence). The V and J ends lost 6 bases and 0 bases respectively, with 12 bases between them. The CDR3 has 15 amino acids.

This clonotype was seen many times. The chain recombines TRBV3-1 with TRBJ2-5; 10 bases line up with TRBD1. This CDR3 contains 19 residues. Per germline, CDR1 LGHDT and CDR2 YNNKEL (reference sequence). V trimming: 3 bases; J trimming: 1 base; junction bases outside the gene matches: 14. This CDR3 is CASSQRTGGFPSPQETQYF. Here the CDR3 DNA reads TGTGCCAGCAGCCAGAGGACAGGGGGTTTTCCATCCCCCCAAGAGACCCAGTACTTC.

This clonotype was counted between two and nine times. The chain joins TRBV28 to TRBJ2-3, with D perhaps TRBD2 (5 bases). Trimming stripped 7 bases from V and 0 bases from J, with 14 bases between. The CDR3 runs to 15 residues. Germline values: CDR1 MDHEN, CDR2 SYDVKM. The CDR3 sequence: CASTSRRVSTDTQYF. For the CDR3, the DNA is TGTGCCAGCACCTCCCGGCGGGTGAGCACAGATACGCAGTATTTT.

CDR3 protein: CASSLGTPYYNEQFF. The CDR3 DNA reads TGTGCCAGCAGTTTAGGGACTCCATACTACAATGAGCAGTTCTTC. The V gene is TRBV12-3 or TRBV12-4, the J gene TRBJ2-1; D possibly corresponds to TRBD2 (5 bases). This CDR3 region has 15 residues. The ends were cut back, 1 base at V and 3 bases at J, with 10 bases in the middle.

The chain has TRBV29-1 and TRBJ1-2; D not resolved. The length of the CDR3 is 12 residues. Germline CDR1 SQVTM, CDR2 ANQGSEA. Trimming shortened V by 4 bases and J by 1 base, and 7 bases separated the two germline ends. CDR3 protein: CSVVVDNYGYTF. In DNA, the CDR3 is TGCAGCGTTGTCGTTGATAACTATGGCTACACCTTC.

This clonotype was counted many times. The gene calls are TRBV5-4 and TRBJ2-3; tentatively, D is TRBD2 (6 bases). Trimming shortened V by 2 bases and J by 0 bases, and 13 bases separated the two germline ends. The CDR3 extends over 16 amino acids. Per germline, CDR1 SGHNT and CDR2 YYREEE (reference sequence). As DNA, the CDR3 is TGTGCCAGCAGCTTTGGCGGGACGGCTAGCACAGATACGCAGTATTTT. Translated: CASSFGGTASTDTQYF.

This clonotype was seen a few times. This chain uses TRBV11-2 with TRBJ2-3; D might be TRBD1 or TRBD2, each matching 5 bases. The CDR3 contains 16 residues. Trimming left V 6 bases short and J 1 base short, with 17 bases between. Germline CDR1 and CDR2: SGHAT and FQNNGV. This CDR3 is CASRIWDQRRTDTQYF. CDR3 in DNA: TGTGCCAGCAGGATTTGGGACCAGCGGCGCACAGATACGCAGTATTTT. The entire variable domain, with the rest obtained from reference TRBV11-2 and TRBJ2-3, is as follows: EAGVAQSPRYKIIEKRQSVAFWCNPISGHATLYWYQQILGQGPKLLIQFQNNGVVDDSQLPKDRFSAERLKGVDSTLKIQPAKLEDSAVYLCASRIWDQRRTDTQYFGPGTRLTVL.

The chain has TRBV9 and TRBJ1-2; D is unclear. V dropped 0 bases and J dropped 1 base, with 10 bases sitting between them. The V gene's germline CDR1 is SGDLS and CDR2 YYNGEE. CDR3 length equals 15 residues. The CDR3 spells CASSVASTHNYGYTF. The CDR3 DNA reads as TGTGCCAGCAGCGTAGCATCGACACATAACTATGGCTACACCTTC.

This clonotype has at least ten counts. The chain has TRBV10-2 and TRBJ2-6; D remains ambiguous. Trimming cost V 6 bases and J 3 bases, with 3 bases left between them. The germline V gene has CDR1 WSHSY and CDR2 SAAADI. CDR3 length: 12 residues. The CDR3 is CASRGGANVLTF. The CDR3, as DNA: TGCGCCAGCAGAGGTGGGGCCAACGTCCTGACTTTC.

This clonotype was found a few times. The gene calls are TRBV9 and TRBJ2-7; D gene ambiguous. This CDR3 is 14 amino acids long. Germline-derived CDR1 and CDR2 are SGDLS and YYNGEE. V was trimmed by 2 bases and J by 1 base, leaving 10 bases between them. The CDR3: CASSVGSQSYEQYF. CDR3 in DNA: TGTGCCAGCAGCGTGGGGTCCCAATCCTACGAGCAGTACTTC.

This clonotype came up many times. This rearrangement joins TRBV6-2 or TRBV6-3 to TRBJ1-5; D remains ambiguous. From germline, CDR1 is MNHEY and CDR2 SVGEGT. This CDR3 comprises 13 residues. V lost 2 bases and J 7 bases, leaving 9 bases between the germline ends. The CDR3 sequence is CASSYGGHQPQHF. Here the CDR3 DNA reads TGTGCCAGCAGTTACGGAGGGCACCAGCCCCAGCATTTT.